The rows below give T cell receptor beta chains drawn from one sample of a study of Ad26.COV2.S vaccination and SARS-CoV-2 variants. Only in-frame clones appear in the TCRdb table, and some are missing; sequencing was by immunoSEQ multiplex PCR. The table records approximately 420,000 clones, 80% to 90% of them present only once. Sequencing used peripheral blood, obtained in a trial of Ad26.COV2.S vaccine versus placebo. Receptors originate from a person between 18 and 65 years old who received the Ad26.COV2.S COVID-19 vaccine or a placebo. Each CDR3 is given with its conserved first and last residue. A D gene is named only where the DNA matches it firmly. A clone size is listed for some rows: how often the clone was seen (once, few, many), or a class if it is expanded.

clone_size j_call d_call cdr3_length v_call cdr3_nt cdr3_aa
. TRBJ1-3 . 13 TRBV2 TGTGCCAGCAGCCCCGGACTGGGAAACACCATATATTTT CASSPGLGNTIYF
. TRBJ1-2 . 15 TRBV19 TGTGCCAGTAGTATCCCCGGGTCCACACAAGATGGCTACACCTTC CASSIPGSTQDGYTF
. TRBJ2-7 TRBD1 14 TRBV5-1 TGCGCCAGCAGCTTGGCTGACAGGGCAACCGAGCAGTACTTC CASSLADRATEQYF
once TRBJ2-3 TRBD2 18 TRBV4-1 TGCGCCAGCAGCCAAGCCCCAACTAGCGGGGTCAGCACAGATACGCAGTATTTT CASSQAPTSGVSTDTQYF
. TRBJ2-3 . 10 TRBV20-1 TGCAGTGCCTCGGGGGATACGCAGTATTTT CSASGDTQYF
. TRBJ2-7 TRBD2 15 TRBV6-6 TGTGCCACCAAACCTTGGGGAGCGGGGGTTGCCGAGCAGTACTTC CATKPWGAGVAEQYF
. TRBJ2-3 . 13 TRBV6-2/TRBV6-3 TGTGCCAGCAGTTTCTCAAGTATGGATACGCAGTATTTT CASSFSSMDTQYF
once TRBJ2-2 . 11 TRBV7-9 TGTGCCAGCAGCTCCAGGAGGGAGCTGTTTTTT CASSSRRELFF
once TRBJ2-5 . 16 TRBV2 TGTGCCAGCATCCCCCAGGACCCCCAGTTGCCCGGGACCCAGTACTTC CASIPQDPQLPGTQYF
. TRBJ2-1 TRBD2 16 TRBV5-6 TGTGCCAGCAGCCCGCAGTATGGACTAGGAGTAGGTGAGCAGTTCTTC CASSPQYGLGVGEQFF
. TRBJ1-1 . 12 TRBV19 TGTGCCAGTAAAGGGGAGACAGCCCCGGCTTTCTTT CASKGETAPAFF
. TRBJ1-2 . 13 TRBV5-8 TGTGCCAGCAGCCGGAGGGGGGGTAGTGGCTACACCTTC CASSRRGGSGYTF
. TRBJ2-3 . 15 TRBV6-6 TGTGCCAGCAGTTATGTGGGGGCAAGCACAGATACGCAGTATTTT CASSYVGASTDTQYF
. TRBJ2-2 . 14 TRBV6-5 TGTGCCAGCAACAAACGGGCCGAAACCGGGGAGCTGTTTTTT CASNKRAETGELFF
. TRBJ2-3 . 15 TRBV13 TGTGCCAGCAGCCCCGCCTTAGGGGAGGTAGATACGCAGTATTTT CASSPALGEVDTQYF
. TRBJ1-4 TRBD1 15 TRBV4-3 TGCGCCAGCAGCCAAATCGGGACAGGGGTAGAAAAACTGTTTTTT CASSQIGTGVEKLFF
. TRBJ1-1 TRBD1 18 TRBV27 TGTGCCAGCAGTTTATCAGTCCAGGGGGGGGGTTTGAACACTGAAGCTTTCTTT CASSLSVQGGGLNTEAFF
. TRBJ1-2 . 13 TRBV18 TGTGCCAGCTCACCAGAGGGTTTTGTGGGCTACACCTTC CASSPEGFVGYTF
. TRBJ1-1 . 17 TRBV7-9 TGTGCCAGCAGCTTAGAGGCCCATAAGGGTAGTTGGGCTGAAGCTTTCTTT CASSLEAHKGSWAEAFF
. TRBJ1-1 . 16 TRBV11-2 TGTGCCAGCAGCTTAGCCCCCAGAGGGGCATACACTGAAGCTTTCTTT CASSLAPRGAYTEAFF
. TRBJ2-2 . 16 TRBV5-1 TGCGCCAGCAGCCCGAAGGGGAGAGGAGGCACCGGGGAGCTGTTTTTT CASSPKGRGGTGELFF
. TRBJ2-1 TRBD1 16 TRBV7-9 TGTGCCAGCAGCTTAGCCGGGACAGGGGGCTACAATGAGCAGTTCTTC CASSLAGTGGYNEQFF
. TRBJ1-4 . 12 TRBV2 TGTGCCAGCAGCCCCCTAGGTGAAAAACTGTTTTTT CASSPLGEKLFF
. TRBJ1-5 . 13 TRBV2 TGTGCCAGCAGTGAGGTGGGGCTTCGGACCCAGCATTTT CASSEVGLRTQHF
. TRBJ2-1 . 16 TRBV6-6 TGTGCCAGCGGACAAGACTTCTGGAGCTCCTACAATGAGCAGTTCTTC CASGQDFWSSYNEQFF
. TRBJ2-3 . 11 TRBV7-7 TGTGCCATAGGAGGGTCAGATACGCAGTATTTT CAIGGSDTQYF
. TRBJ2-7 TRBD1 15 TRBV27 TGTGCCAGCAGGGAAGGGACAGGGGGCTTCTACGAGCAGTACTTC CASREGTGGFYEQYF
. TRBJ1-4 TRBD1 14 TRBV2 TGTGCCAGCGGGAGGGACAGTGTTAATGAAAAACTGTTTTTT CASGRDSVNEKLFF
. TRBJ2-7 . 17 TRBV6-1 TGTGCCAGCAGTGAACTAGGACACGGTTCACTAACTTACGAGCAGTACTTC CASSELGHGSLTYEQYF
once TRBJ2-3 TRBD1 15 TRBV7-9 TGTGCCAGCAGCTTAGCCGACAGGGGGGTAGATACGCAGTATTTT CASSLADRGVDTQYF
. TRBJ1-2 TRBD1 14 TRBV6-5 TGTGCCAGCAGTTACCGGACAGGGGCCCTAGGCTACACCTTC CASSYRTGALGYTF
. TRBJ2-3 . 15 TRBV5-6 TGTGCCAGCAGCTTTAAGGTGAAGGGCACAGATACGCAGTATTTT CASSFKVKGTDTQYF
. TRBJ1-4 TRBD1 16 TRBV15 TGTGCCACCAGCATCAGGGGGGCAGCTACTAATGAAAAACTGTTTTTT CATSIRGAATNEKLFF
. TRBJ1-1 . 13 TRBV7-2 TGTGCCAGCAGTCCAGGGGTCGGCACTGAAGCTTTCTTT CASSPGVGTEAFF
. TRBJ2-2 . 12 TRBV27 TGTGCCAGCGCCAGGGGCACCGGGGAGCTGTTTTTT CASARGTGELFF
. TRBJ2-2 . 15 TRBV6-2/TRBV6-3 TGTGCCAGCAGCTCCAGCGGACCTCAGACCTGGGAGCTGTTTTTT CASSSSGPQTWELFF
. TRBJ1-1 TRBD1 16 TRBV12-5 TGTGCTAGTGCCCCCGGGGGGACAGGGGAGACCACTGAAGCTTTCTTT CASAPGGTGETTEAFF
. TRBJ2-5 . 13 TRBV5-5 TGTGCCAGCAGACCGACAGTCGAAGAGACCCAGTACTTC CASRPTVEETQYF
. TRBJ2-1 . 16 TRBV3-1/TRBV3-2 TGTGCCAGCAGCCAAGACTATGGGGGCCACAACAATGAGCAGTTCTTC CASSQDYGGHNNEQFF
. TRBJ2-2 . 14 TRBV6-6 TGTGCCAGCAGTTACTCGATCGTCACCGGGGAGCTGTTTTTT CASSYSIVTGELFF
. TRBJ1-6 . 14 TRBV6-1 TGTGCCAGCAGTGAAACCAGGGGTGATTCACCCCTCCACTTT CASSETRGDSPLHF
once TRBJ1-5 . 15 TRBV9 TGTGCCAGCAGCGTAGGGGGGGCTAGCAATCAGCCCCAGCATTTT CASSVGGASNQPQHF
. TRBJ2-1 . 12 TRBV29-1 TGCAGCGTTGAAGCTAGCCCCAATGAGCAGTTCTTC CSVEASPNEQFF
. TRBJ2-5 . 14 TRBV3-1/TRBV3-2 TGTGCCAGCAGCCAAGATCTCCAGGGGATAACCCAGTACTTC CASSQDLQGITQYF
. TRBJ1-1 . 13 TRBV6-5 TGTGCCAGCAGTGACTCCCTGGGCACTGAAGCTTTCTTT CASSDSLGTEAFF
once TRBJ2-7 . 12 TRBV20-1 TGCAGTGCTAGTGATGGGTTCTACGAGCAGTACTTC CSASDGFYEQYF
. TRBJ2-3 . 13 TRBV11-3 TGTGCCAGCAGCTTTAGCGGCCTAGATACGCAGTATTTT CASSFSGLDTQYF
. TRBJ1-1 . 9 TRBV2 TGTGCCAGCGGGCAGGGGGCTTTCTTT CASGQGAFF